A single sample gave rise to the 10 T cell receptor beta chains below, sequenced in a study of tumor-infiltrating lymphocytes in primary liver carcinoma. TCR beta cDNA was prepared out of about 510 ng total RNA by means of a constant-region primer. A slightly modified ARM-PCR protocol with three nested multiplex PCR rounds produced these TCR beta libraries. TRBV1-TRBV30 forward primers paired with a C-beta reverse primer were used in the first two PCR rounds, which ran roughly 10 cycles each. Each CDR3 protein gets one entry after TCRdb re-called the multiplex PCR reads with MiXCR. The data contain about 330,000 distinct CDR3 sequences, about 65% of them singletons. Blood RNA originated from unsorted whole blood, with germline DNA additionally extracted. Sequenced sample: peripheral blood. The source of these receptors is a man aged 40-49 years with primary liver carcinoma and hepatitis B virus infection.

This clonotype came up once. The V and J genes are TRBV11-2 and TRBJ1-5, with 8 bases matching TRBD1. V lost 9 bases, J lost 3 bases, and 10 bases stayed unmatched. This CDR3 is 15 amino acids long. CDR1 is SGHAT and CDR2 is FQNNGV in the germline V gene. This chain's CDR3 is CASSETGDLNQPQHF. The CDR3 nucleotides read TGTGCCAGTAGCGAGACAGGGGACCTCAATCAGCCCCAGCATTTT. The whole variable domain, filled in from reference TRBV11-2 and TRBJ1-5, reads EAGVAQSPRYKIIEKRQSVAFWCNPISGHATLYWYQQILGQGPKLLIQFQNNGVVDDSQLPKDRFSAERLKGVDSTLKIQPAKLEDSAVYLCASSETGDLNQPQHFGDGTRLSIL.

This clonotype has a count of ten or more. The chain combines TRBV6-1 with TRBJ1-5, with D possibly TRBD1 on 5 matching bases. The CDR3 is 17 amino acids. Germline V lookup: CDR1 MNHNS, CDR2 SASEGT. Trimming removed 5 bases at V and 4 bases at J, with 21 bases between. CDR3 nucleotide sequence: TGTGCCAGCAGTCGGTCGAGGGGTGGAAACCCTAATCAGCCCCAGCATTTT. Its translation is CASSRSRGGNPNQPQHF.

Comment on this clonotype: At one of its ends the junction is not consistent with the germline gene, which may arise from a read error. The chain combines TRBV5-1 with TRBJ2-3, with D perhaps TRBD2 (6 bases). CDR3 length: 14 residues. Germline CDR1 SGHRS, CDR2 YFSETQ. As DNA, the CDR3 is TGCGCCTGCAGCTTGTTTCCGGGAGCAGATACGAAGTATTTT. Protein: CACSLFPGADTKYF. Full variable domain (remainder filled in from reference TRBV5-1 and TRBJ2-3): KAGVTQTPRYLIKTRGQQVTLSCSPISGHRSVSWYQQTPGQGLQFLFEYFSETQRNKGNFPGRFSGRQFSNSRSEMNVSTLELGDSALYLCACSLFPGADTKYFGPGTRLTVL.

A remark on this clonotype: Likely a read error: the CDR3 ends without its conserved phenylalanine or tryptophan. The chain links TRBV11-2 to TRBJ2-7; tentatively, D is TRBD2 (6 bases). This CDR3 has 14 amino acids. Germline loops: CDR1 SGHAT, CDR2 FQNNGV. The CDR3 DNA reads TGTACTAGCAGCCCAGACCCTCACGGGTACGAGCAGTACCTC. It specifies CTSSPDPHGYEQYL.

The chain employs TRBV6-2 or TRBV6-3 and TRBJ2-5; either TRBD1 or TRBD2 may fit D (5 bases each). The germline gives CDR1 MNHEY, CDR2 SVGEGT. Trimming took off 4 bases at V and 0 bases at J, with 21 bases between the two ends. The CDR3 runs to 18 residues. This chain's CDR3 is CASSSHPRDLLYQETQYF. Written as DNA, the CDR3 is TGTGCCAGCAGTTCCCACCCTCGGGACCTCCTGTACCAAGAGACCCAGTACTTC.

This clonotype appeared many times. This sequence joins TRBV4-1 and TRBJ2-3; 8 bases are a match to TRBD2. Germline CDR1 reads MGHRA; CDR2 reads YSYEKL. The CDR3 covers 18 residues. V trimming: 3 bases; J trimming: 2 bases; junction bases outside the gene matches: 13. CDR3 DNA sequence: TGCGCCAGCAGCCAGAGGCCCGGCGGAGCGGGAGACACAGATACGCAGTATTTT. Translated: CASSQRPGGAGDTDTQYF.

On this clonotype itself: This clone may be a read error of a much larger clone one base away. The rearrangement links TRBV10-3 to TRBJ2-4; 8 nucleotides align to TRBD1. This CDR3 is built from 13 residues. The junction had 9 bases not matched to a gene; V was cut back by 10 bases and J by 7 bases. Germline CDR1 ENHRY, CDR2 SYGVKD. CDR3 protein: CATRQGQHNIQYF. DNA of the CDR3: TGTGCCACAAGACAGGGGCAACATAACATTCAGTACTTC.

This clonotype was counted a single time. A much bigger clone sits one base away, suggesting this may be a read error. V gene TRBV6-2 or TRBV6-3 combines with J gene TRBJ2-6; 10 bases map to TRBD1. CDR1 is MNHEY and CDR2 is SVGEGT in the germline V gene. The CDR3 is made up of 18 amino acids. Here the CDR3 reads CASSYYGTGVSGANVMTF. The CDR3 region has the DNA TGTGCCAGCAGTTACTACGGGACAGGGGTCTCTGGGGCCAACGTCATGACTTTC.

To note about this clonotype: This may be a read error, as it is one base from a much larger clone. This chain connects TRBV10-2 to TRBJ2-1, with D hard to call. Trimming pared 4 bases from V and 9 bases from J, leaving 19 bases between. This CDR3 spans 15 amino acids. Germline V CDR1 and CDR2: WSHSY, SAAADI. CDR3 DNA sequence: TGCGCCAGCAGTGGACCAATAGTGAGTACCGGTGAGCAGTTCTTC. Translating it yields CASSGPIVSTGEQFF.

V usage is TRBV24-1 and J usage is TRBJ2-7; 10 bases match TRBD1. The CDR3 contains 16 residues. The germline V gene encodes CDR1 KGHDR and CDR2 SFDVKD. J was trimmed by 0 bases and V by 5 bases; bases with no gene match: 6. The CDR3 protein is CATSGKGQGSSYEQYF. The CDR3 DNA is TGTGCCACCAGTGGGAAGGGACAGGGGAGCTCCTACGAGCAGTACTTC.